Described below is a single T cell receptor (beta chain) sequence and its context. Antigen unknown. The record originates from a study of monozygotic twins with inflammatory bowel disease. Notes on the study in general: For IBD, no single strong associated signal or clonotype was supported. Different subtypes (of T cells) could not be told apart from one another. Relative to healthy twins, IBD patients had fewer clonotypes in common with others, a gap that was especially apparent with disease activity.

TCRalpha and TCRbeta cDNA was put through two nested PCRs of about 15 and 9 cycles. After re-calling the 5' RACE reads, TCRdb lists one entry per CDR3 protein, DNA absent. The sample yields about 300,000 distinct CDR3 sequences, of which the top ten take up roughly 5.2%. Per the germline V gene, CDR1 is SQVTM and CDR2 is ANQGSEA. The CDR3 consists of 14 residues. This receptor was obtained from a human donor with ulcerative colitis or Crohn's disease, or a healthy co-twin of an affected twin (not recorded which). The J gene is TRBJ2-7, the V gene TRBV29-1; TCRdb calls TRBD1, which cannot be checked without DNA. The sample consisted of blood. The CDR3 reads CSVGLHREAYEQYF.